The present entry profiles one T cell receptor beta chain with its context. Its antigen is as yet unknown. This record comes from a study of Ad26.COV2.S vaccination and SARS-CoV-2 variants. Study as a whole: Intramuscular Ad26.COV2.S at 5x10^10 or 1x10^11 viral particles.

Here immunoSEQ multiplex PCR was the method, and the copy in TCRdb shows in-frame clones only, minus some. Of 300,000 to 400,000 clones in the sample, about 87% were seen once. Study results and caveats: Spike-specific CD8+ and CD4+ T cell responses reportedly showed substantial breadth after vaccination. The TCR-based breadth and depth measures might underestimate overall T cell responses.

Indicated treatment: some 20 received Ad26.COV2.S at low or high dose, single or two shots; several received placebo; per-sample allocation not given. The investigators took samples on day 63 after the first vaccine or placebo injection. Wuhan-strain SARS-CoV-2 spike was expressed by the Ad26 vector that made up the vaccine. The V gene lost 2 bases and the J gene lost 5 bases, with 13 bases spanning the gap. Looked up from germline, CDR1 is MNHEY and CDR2 is SVGAGI. This CDR3 contains 16 residues. Sequences were derived from peripheral blood, sampled in a trial of Ad26.COV2.S vaccine versus placebo. The V and J genes are TRBV6-5 and TRBJ1-6, with D maybe TRBD1 (5 bases). This receptor was identified in a person between 18 and 59 years old who received the Ad26.COV2.S COVID-19 vaccine or a placebo. In nucleotides, the CDR3 is TGTGCCAGCAGTTACGGGGGGGGTTCGGATAATTCACCCCTCCACTTT. It is translated as CASSYGGGSDNSPLHF.